This TCR beta chain appears in the sequencing data of a study of blood T cell repertoires in COVID-19. Study background: Some COVID-19 samples were acute and others convalescent; all came from the United States, Italy and Spain. Sources were T cells, B-cell-depleted T cells, or PBMCs; the material itself was cDNA or gDNA.

Looked up from germline, CDR1 is SGHTA and CDR2 is FQGNSA. The CDR3 contains 15 residues. V lost 3 bases, J lost 0 bases, and 9 bases lay in between. Per the original data handling: Reference gene primer amplification gave estimated nucleated cell counts. Assay: immunoSEQ multiplex PCR; the TCRdb copy retains only in-frame clones and omits some. From that table come the V and J calls and clone size; the DNA was used to work out D and trimming. The data hold tens of thousands of clones, with around 83% observed a single time. The chain combines TRBV7-2 with TRBJ1-5; D is uncertain. Sequences were obtained from peripheral blood. The sequence derives from a man older than 75 with acute or convalescent COVID-19. The CDR3 protein is CASSFGLLSNQPQHF. Here the CDR3 DNA reads TGTGCCAGCAGCTTTGGACTCCTTAGCAATCAGCCCCAGCATTTT.